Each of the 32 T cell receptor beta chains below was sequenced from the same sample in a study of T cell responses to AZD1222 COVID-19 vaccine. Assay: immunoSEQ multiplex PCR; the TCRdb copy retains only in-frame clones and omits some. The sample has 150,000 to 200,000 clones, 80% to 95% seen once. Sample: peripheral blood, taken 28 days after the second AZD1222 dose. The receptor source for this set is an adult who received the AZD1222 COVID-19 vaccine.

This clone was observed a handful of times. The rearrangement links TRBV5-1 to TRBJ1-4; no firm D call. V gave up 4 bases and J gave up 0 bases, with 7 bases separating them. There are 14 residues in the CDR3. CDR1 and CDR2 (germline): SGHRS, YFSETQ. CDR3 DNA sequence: TGCGCCAGCAGCCCCACGTCAACTAATGAAAAACTGTTTTTT. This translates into CASSPTSTNEKLFF.

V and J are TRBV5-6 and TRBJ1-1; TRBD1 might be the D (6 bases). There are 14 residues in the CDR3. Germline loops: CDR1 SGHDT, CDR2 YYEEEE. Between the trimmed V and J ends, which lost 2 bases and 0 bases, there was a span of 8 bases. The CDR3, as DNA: TGTGCCAGCAGCTTAGACAGGATGAACACTGAAGCTTTCTTT. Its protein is CASSLDRMNTEAFF.

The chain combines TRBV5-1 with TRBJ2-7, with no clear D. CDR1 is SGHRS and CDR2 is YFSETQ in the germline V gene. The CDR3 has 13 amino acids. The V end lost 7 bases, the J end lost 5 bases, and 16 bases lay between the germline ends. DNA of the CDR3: TGCGCCAGCGGGTTCGTGGGGTCGGACGAGCAGTACTTC. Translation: CASGFVGSDEQYF.

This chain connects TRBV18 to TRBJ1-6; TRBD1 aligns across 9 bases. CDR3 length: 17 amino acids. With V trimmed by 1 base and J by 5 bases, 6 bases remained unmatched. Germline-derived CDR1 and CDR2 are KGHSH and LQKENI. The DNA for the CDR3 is TGTGCCAGCTCACCACTCGGGACAGGGACCAATAATTCACCCCTCCACTTT. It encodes CASSPLGTGTNNSPLHF.

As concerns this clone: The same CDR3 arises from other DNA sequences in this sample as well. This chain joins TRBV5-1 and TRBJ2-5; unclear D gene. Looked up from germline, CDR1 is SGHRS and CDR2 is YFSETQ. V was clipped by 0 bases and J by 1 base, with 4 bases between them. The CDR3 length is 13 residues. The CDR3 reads CASSLGGQETQYF. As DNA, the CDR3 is TGCGCCAGCAGCTTGGGGGGCCAAGAGACCCAGTACTTC. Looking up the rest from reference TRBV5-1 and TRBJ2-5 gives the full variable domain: KAGVTQTPRYLIKTRGQQVTLSCSPISGHRSVSWYQQTPGQGLQFLFEYFSETQRNKGNFPGRFSGRQFSNSRSEMNVSTLELGDSALYLCASSLGGQETQYFGPGTRLLVL.

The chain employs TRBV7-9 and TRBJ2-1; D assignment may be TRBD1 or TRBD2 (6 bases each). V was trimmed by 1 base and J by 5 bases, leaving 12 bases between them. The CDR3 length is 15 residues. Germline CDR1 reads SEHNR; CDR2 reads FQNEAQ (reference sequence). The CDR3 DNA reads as TGTGCCAGCAGCTTAGAGGGGGGTAGGAACAATGAGCAGTTCTTC. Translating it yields CASSLEGGRNNEQFF.

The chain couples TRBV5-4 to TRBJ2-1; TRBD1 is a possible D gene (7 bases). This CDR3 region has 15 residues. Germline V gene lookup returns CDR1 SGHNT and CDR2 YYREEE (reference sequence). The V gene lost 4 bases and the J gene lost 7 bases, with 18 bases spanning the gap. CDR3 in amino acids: CASSGGTVPWNEQFF. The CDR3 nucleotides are TGTGCCAGCAGCGGGGGGACAGTCCCCTGGAATGAGCAGTTCTTC.

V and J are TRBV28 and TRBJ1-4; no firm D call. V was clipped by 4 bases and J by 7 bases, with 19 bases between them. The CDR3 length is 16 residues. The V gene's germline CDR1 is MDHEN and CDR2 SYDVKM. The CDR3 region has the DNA TGTGCCAGCAGTTCCCAAGTTCGACTTGCCGGTGAAAAACTGTTTTTT. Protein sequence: CASSSQVRLAGEKLFF.

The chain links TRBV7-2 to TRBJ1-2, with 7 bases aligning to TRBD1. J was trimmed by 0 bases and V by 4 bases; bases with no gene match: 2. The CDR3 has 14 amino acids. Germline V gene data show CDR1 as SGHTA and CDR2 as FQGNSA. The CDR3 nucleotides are TGTGCCAGCAGCTCAGACAGGGCTAACTATGGCTACACCTTC. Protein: CASSSDRANYGYTF.

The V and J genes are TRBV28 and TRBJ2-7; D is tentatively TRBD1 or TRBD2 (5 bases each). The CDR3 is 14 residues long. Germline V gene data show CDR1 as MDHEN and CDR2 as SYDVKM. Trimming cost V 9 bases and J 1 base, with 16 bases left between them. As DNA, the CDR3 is TGTGCCAGTTCAGGGCAGGGACGATCCTACGAGCAGTACTTC. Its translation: CASSGQGRSYEQYF.

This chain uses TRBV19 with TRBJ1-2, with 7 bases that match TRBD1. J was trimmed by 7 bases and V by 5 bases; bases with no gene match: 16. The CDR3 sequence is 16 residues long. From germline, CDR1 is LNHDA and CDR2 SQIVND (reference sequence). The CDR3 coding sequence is TGTGCCAGTAGTGCCCTCGTGGGGAGGGGGCAGAGTGGCTACACCTTC. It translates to CASSALVGRGQSGYTF.

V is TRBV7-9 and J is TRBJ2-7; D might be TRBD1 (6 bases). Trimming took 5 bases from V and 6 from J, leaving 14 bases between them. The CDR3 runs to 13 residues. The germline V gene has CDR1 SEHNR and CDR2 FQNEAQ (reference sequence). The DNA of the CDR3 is TGTGCCAGCAGCAGCCGACAGGTCACCGAGCAGTACTTC. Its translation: CASSSRQVTEQYF. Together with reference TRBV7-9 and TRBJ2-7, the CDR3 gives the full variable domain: DTGVSQNPRHKITKRGQNVTFRCDPISEHNRLYWYRQTLGQGPEFLTYFQNEAQLEKSRLLSDRFSAERPKGSFSTLEIQRTEQGDSAMYLCASSSRQVTEQYFGPGTRLTVT.

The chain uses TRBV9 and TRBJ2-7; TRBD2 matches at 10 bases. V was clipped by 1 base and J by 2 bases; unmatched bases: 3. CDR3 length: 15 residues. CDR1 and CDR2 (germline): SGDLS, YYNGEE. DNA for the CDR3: TGTGCCAGCAGCGTAACTAGCGGGGCTACCTACGAGCAGTACTTC. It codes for CASSVTSGATYEQYF.

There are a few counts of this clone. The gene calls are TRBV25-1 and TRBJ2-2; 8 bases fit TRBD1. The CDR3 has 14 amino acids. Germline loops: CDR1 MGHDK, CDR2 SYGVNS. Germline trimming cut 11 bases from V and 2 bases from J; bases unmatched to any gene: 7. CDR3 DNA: TGTGCCTCCAGGGGACAGGTCAACACCGGGGAGCTGTTTTTT. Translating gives CASRGQVNTGELFF.

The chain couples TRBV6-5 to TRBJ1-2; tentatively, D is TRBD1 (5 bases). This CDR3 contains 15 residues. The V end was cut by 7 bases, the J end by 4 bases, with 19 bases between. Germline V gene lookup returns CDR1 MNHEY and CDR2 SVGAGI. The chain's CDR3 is CASKGTGLTRYGYTF. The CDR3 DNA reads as TGTGCCAGCAAAGGAACGGGACTGACACGCTATGGCTACACCTTC.

The CDR3 loop is CAWRGAWSTGELFF. The DNA for the CDR3 is TGTGCCTGGAGAGGGGCGTGGAGCACCGGGGAGCTGTTTTTT. V gene TRBV30 combines with J gene TRBJ2-2; D perhaps matches TRBD1 (5 bases). Germline CDR1 GTSNPN, CDR2 SVGIG (reference sequence). The CDR3 runs 14 residues. Trimming left V 3 bases short and J 4 bases short, with 12 bases between.

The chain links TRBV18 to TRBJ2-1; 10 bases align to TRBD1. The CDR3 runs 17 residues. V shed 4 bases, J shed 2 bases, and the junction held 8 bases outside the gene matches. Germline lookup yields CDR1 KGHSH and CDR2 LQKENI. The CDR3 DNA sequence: TGTGCCAGCTCACACTCTCTTGGACAGGGGGCCTACAATGAGCAGTTCTTC. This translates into CASSHSLGQGAYNEQFF.

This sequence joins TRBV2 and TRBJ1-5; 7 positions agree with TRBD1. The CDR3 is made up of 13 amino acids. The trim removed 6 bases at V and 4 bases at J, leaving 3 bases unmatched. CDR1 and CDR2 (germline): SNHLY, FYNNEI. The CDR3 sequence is CASRIQGNQPQHF. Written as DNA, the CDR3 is TGTGCCAGCAGGATACAGGGGAATCAGCCCCAGCATTTT.

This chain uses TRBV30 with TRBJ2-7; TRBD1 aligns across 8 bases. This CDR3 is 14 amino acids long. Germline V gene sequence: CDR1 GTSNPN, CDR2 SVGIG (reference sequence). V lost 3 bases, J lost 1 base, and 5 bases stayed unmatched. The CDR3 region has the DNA TGTGCCTGGAGAGGACAGGGTCGATCCTACGAGCAGTACTTC. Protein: CAWRGQGRSYEQYF. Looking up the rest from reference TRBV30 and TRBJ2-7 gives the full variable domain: SQTIHQWPATLVQPVGSPLSLECTVEGTSNPNLYWYRQAAGRGLQLLFYSVGIGQISSEVPQNLSASRPQDRQFILSSKKLLLSDSGFYLCAWRGQGRSYEQYFGPGTRLTVT.

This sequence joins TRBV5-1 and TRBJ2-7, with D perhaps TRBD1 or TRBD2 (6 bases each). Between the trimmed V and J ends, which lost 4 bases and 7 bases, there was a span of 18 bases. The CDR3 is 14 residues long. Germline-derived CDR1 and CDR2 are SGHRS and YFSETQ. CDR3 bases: TGCGCCAGCAGCCCGGAGGGACAAGGAGGGGAGCAGTACTTC. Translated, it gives CASSPEGQGGEQYF.

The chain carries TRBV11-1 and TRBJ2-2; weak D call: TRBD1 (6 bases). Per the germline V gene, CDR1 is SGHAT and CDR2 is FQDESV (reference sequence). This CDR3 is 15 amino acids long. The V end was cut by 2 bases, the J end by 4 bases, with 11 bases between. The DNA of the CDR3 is TGTGCCAGCAGCTTATCAGGGGCCCGCACCGGGGAGCTGTTTTTT. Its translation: CASSLSGARTGELFF.

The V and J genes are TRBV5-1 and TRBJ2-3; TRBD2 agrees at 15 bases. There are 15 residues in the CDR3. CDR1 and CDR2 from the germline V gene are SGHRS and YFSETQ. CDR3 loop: CATSGTSGGSDTQYF. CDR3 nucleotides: TGCGCTACTTCCGGGACTAGCGGGGGGTCCGATACGCAGTATTTT.

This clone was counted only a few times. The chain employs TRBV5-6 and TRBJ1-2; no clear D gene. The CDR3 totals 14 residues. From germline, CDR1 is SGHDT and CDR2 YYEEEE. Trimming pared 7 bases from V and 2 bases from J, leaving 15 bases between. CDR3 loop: CASGARGFNYGYTF. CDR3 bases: TGTGCCAGCGGAGCCCGAGGGTTCAACTATGGCTACACCTTC. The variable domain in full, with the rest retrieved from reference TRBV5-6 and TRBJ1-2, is DAGVTQSPTHLIKTRGQQVTLRCSPKSGHDTVSWYQQALGQGPQFIFQYYEEEERQRGNFPDRFSGHQFPNYSSELNVNALLLGDSALYLCASGARGFNYGYTFGSGTRLTVV.

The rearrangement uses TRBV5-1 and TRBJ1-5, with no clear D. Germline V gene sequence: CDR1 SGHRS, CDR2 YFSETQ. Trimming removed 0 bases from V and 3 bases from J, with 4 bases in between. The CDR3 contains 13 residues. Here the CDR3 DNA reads TGCGCCAGCAGCTTGGGACTCAATCAGCCCCAGCATTTT. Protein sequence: CASSLGLNQPQHF.

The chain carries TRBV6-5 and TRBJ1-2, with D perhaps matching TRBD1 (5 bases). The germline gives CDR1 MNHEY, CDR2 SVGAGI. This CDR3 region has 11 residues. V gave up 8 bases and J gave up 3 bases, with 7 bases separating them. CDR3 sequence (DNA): TGTGCCAGCGGGGGACACTATGGCTACACCTTC. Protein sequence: CASGGHYGYTF.

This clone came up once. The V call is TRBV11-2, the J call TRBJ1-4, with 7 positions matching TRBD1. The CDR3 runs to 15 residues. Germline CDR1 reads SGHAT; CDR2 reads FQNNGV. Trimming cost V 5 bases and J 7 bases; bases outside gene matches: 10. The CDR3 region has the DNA TGTGCCAGCAGCGCTCAGACAGGGTTGGTTGAAAAACTGTTTTTT. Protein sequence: CASSAQTGLVEKLFF.

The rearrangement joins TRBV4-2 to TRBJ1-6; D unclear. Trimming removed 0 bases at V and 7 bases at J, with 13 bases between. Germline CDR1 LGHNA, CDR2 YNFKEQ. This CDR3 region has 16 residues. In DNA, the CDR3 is TGTGCCAGCAGCCAAGATCCGGGGATCTTGAATTCACCCCTCCACTTT. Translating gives CASSQDPGILNSPLHF.

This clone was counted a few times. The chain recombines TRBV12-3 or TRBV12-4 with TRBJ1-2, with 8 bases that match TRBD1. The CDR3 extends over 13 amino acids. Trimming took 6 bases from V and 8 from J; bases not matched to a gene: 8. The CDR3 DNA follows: TGTGCCAGCAGCTCACAGGGGGTTGAAGGCTACACCTTC. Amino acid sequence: CASSSQGVEGYTF.

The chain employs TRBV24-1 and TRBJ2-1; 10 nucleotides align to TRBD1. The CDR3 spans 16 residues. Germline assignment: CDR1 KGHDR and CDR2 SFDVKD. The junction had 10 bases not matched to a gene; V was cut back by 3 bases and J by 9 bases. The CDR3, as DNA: TGTGCCACCAGTGATCCGGGACAGGGGAAATGGAGTGAGCAGTTCTTC. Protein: CATSDPGQGKWSEQFF.

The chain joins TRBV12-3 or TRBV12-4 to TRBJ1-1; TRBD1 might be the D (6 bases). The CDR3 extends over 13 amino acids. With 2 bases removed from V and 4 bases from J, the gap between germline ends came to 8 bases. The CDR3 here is CASSLQGSTEAFF. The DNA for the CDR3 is TGTGCCAGCAGTTTACAGGGGAGCACTGAAGCTTTCTTT.

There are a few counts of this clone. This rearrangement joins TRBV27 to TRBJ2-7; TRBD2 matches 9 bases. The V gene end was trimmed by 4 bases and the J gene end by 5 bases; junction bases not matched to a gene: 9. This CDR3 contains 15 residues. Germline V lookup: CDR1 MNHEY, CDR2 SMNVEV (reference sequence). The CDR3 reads CASSSLSGRSNEQYF. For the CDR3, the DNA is TGTGCCAGCAGTTCCCTGAGCGGGAGGAGCAACGAGCAGTACTTC.

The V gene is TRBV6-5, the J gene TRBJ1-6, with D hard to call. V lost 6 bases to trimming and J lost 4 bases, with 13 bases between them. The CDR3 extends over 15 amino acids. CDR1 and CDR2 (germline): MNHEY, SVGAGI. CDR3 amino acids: CASRRGTEYNSPLHF. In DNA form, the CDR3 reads TGTGCCAGCAGGCGGGGAACAGAATATAATTCACCCCTCCACTTT.